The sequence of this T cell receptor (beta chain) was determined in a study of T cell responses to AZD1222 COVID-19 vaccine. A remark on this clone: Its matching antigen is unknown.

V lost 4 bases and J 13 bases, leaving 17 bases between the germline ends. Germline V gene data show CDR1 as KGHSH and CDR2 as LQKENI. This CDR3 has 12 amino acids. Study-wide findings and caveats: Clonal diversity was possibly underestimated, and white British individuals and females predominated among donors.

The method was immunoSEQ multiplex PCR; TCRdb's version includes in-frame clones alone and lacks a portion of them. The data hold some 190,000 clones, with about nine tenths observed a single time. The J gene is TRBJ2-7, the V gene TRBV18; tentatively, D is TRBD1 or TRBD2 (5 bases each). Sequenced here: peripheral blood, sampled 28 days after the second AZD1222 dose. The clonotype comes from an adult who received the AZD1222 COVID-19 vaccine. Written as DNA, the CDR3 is TGTGCCAGCTCACAAAGCCGGGACGGGCTCTACTTC. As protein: CASSQSRDGLYF.